This T cell receptor (beta chain) was identified in a study of STAT5B mutations in CD4+ large granular lymphocyte leukemia. As for this clone: Its antigen remains unknown.

V lost 1 base, J lost 0 bases, and 10 bases lay in between. The CDR3 spans 16 residues. CDR1 and CDR2 from the germline V gene are SNHLY and FYNNEI. Buffy coats from healthy blood donors served as controls. Study results and caveats: Main leukemic clonotypes were patient-specific, but roughly 25% appeared at low frequency elsewhere. Compared with healthy controls (2/35), patient top clones favored TRBV06 (8/27). Patient CD4-sorted repertoires stayed more clonal than healthy ones after leukemic-clone removal.

Data came from immunoSEQ multiplex PCR; TCRdb stores just in-frame clones and leaves some out. Of about 33,000 clones in the sample, around 70% were seen once. The genes are TRBV2 and TRBJ2-1; D is unclear. Material: CD4+ T cells from blood buffy coats. This clonotype originated in a human donor in good health. CDR3 bases: TGTGCCAGCAGTGAAGGTGGCGGCAGCTCCTACAATGAGCAGTTCTTC. Translated: CASSEGGGSSYNEQFF.